The 25 T cell receptor beta chains given below trace back to one sample, sequenced in a study of T cells after yellow fever vaccination. From the 5' RACE reads, TCRdb called clonotypes with MiXCR, one entry per CDR3 protein. The profile covers about 170,000 distinct CDR3 sequences, with around 10% appearing a single time and approximately 34% taken by the ten largest. The sample in question was CD8+ T cells sorted from PBMCs, obtained 15 days after the yellow fever booster vaccination. The receptor set was obtained from a man between 18 and 29 years old who received the YFV17D yellow fever vaccine.

This clonotype was seen more than once but under ten times. The V and J genes are TRBV12-3 or TRBV12-4 and TRBJ1-1, with 7 nucleotides matching TRBD1. The CDR3 loop spans 12 amino acids. V was clipped by 6 bases and J by 4 bases; unmatched bases: 2. The CDR3 DNA reads as TGTGCCAGCAGCACAGGGGCCACTGAAGCTTTCTTT. This gives the protein CASSTGATEAFF.

This clonotype was seen at least ten times. V is TRBV5-4 and J is TRBJ1-4; D gene unclear. Trimming took 3 bases from V and 6 from J, leaving 6 bases between them. This CDR3 is 12 amino acids long. Germline V CDR1 and CDR2: SGHNT, YYREEE (reference sequence). CDR3 in DNA: TGTGCCAGCAGCTCCCGAGATGAAAAACTGTTTTTT. Encoded protein: CASSSRDEKLFF.

The chain employs TRBV13 and TRBJ2-7, with TRBD2 as a possible D gene (5 bases). The CDR3 totals 14 residues. V was pared by 0 bases and J by 7 bases, with 13 bases between. Germline-derived CDR1 and CDR2 are PRHDT and FYEKMQ (reference sequence). This CDR3 is CASSLGGRGSEQYF. In nucleotides, the CDR3 is TGTGCCAGCAGCTTAGGCGGACGAGGGAGTGAGCAGTACTTC.

This clonotype was counted a few times. This chain uses TRBV10-2 with TRBJ1-5, with a tentative D call TRBD1 (6 bases). This CDR3 has 17 residues. The V gene's germline CDR1 is WSHSY and CDR2 SAAADI. V was clipped by 0 bases and J by 0 bases, with 12 bases between them. The CDR3 spells CASSESPTGYSNQPQHF. The CDR3 DNA follows: TGCGCCAGCAGTGAGTCTCCAACAGGGTATAGCAATCAGCCCCAGCATTTT.

The chain combines TRBV7-2 with TRBJ1-6; D is possibly TRBD1 (5 bases). CDR3 length: 14 amino acids. Trimming took off 5 bases at V and 10 bases at J, with 15 bases between the two ends. Germline CDR1 and CDR2: SGHTA and FQGNSA. DNA for the CDR3: TGTGCCAGCAGCCGCCATTCAGGGATCTCACCCCTCCACTTT. Amino acids: CASSRHSGISPLHF.

This clonotype was seen at least ten times. V and J are TRBV6-2 or TRBV6-3 and TRBJ2-2, with 8 bases aligning to TRBD2. The CDR3 is 15 amino acids. Germline trimming cut 5 bases from V and 6 bases from J; bases unmatched to any gene: 8. Germline lookup yields CDR1 MNHEY and CDR2 SVGEGT. The CDR3 loop reads CASSSPSGGSGELFF. CDR3 DNA sequence: TGTGCCAGCAGTAGTCCCAGCGGGGGCTCCGGGGAGCTGTTTTTT.

The chain is built from TRBV20-1 and TRBJ1-2, with D possibly TRBD1 on 5 matching bases. The V and J ends lost 3 bases and 4 bases respectively, with 27 bases between them. The CDR3 loop spans 18 amino acids. CDR1 DFQATT and CDR2 SNEGSKA come from the germline V gene (reference sequence). CDR3 nucleotides: TGCAGTGCTAGGGGGGGTCGCGATTATGATAATCGCGGCTATGGCTACACCTTC. Residues: CSARGGRDYDNRGYGYTF.

The chain uses TRBV7-9 and TRBJ2-1; 11 bases line up with TRBD2. CDR1 is SEHNR, CDR2 FQNEAQ, per germline (reference sequence). Trimming took 1 base from V and 0 from J; bases not matched to a gene: 14. The CDR3 is 21 amino acids. CDR3 DNA: TGTGCCAGCAGCTTAGACCCCGAGACTAGCGGGGCGTTCGGCTCCTACAATGAGCAGTTCTTC. It yields the protein CASSLDPETSGAFGSYNEQFF.

The sample holds a few counts of this clonotype. The rearrangement uses TRBV7-8 and TRBJ2-2; D might be TRBD1 (6 bases). The CDR3 sequence is 16 residues long. The germline V gene has CDR1 SGHVS and CDR2 FQNEAQ. The V and J ends lost 6 bases and 3 bases respectively, with 17 bases between them. CDR3 coding DNA: TGTGCCAGCAGGGGGGATGGGGGCACGTACACCGGGGAGCTGTTTTTT. Protein product: CASRGDGGTYTGELFF.

This clonotype was counted a few times. The V gene is TRBV5-1, the J gene TRBJ2-1; tentative D call: TRBD1 (6 bases). There are 15 residues in the CDR3. The germline V and J ends were trimmed by 4 bases and 2 bases, with 13 bases remaining between them. Germline-derived CDR1 and CDR2 are SGHRS and YFSETQ. This chain's CDR3 is CASSARGGPYNEQFF. Here the CDR3 DNA reads TGCGCCAGCAGCGCACGTGGGGGCCCCTACAATGAGCAGTTCTTC.

Only a few counts were recorded for this clonotype. This chain uses TRBV4-3 with TRBJ1-3, with D maybe TRBD1 (5 bases). This CDR3 has 15 amino acids. Trimming cost V 4 bases and J 2 bases, with 12 bases left between them. The germline gives CDR1 LGHNA, CDR2 YSLEER. CDR3 nucleotide sequence: TGCGCCAGCAGCCGAGGGACCGCTCCTGGAAACACCATATATTTT. As protein: CASSRGTAPGNTIYF.

This rearrangement joins TRBV4-1 to TRBJ2-6, with D tentatively TRBD1 (5 bases). Germline V gene lookup returns CDR1 MGHRA and CDR2 YSYEKL. The V end lost 0 bases, the J end lost 0 bases, and 15 bases lay between the germline ends. There are 19 residues in the CDR3. The CDR3, as DNA: TGCGCCAGCAGCCAAGAATCGGAGACAGTCTACTCTGGGGCCAACGTCCTGACTTTC. The encoded protein is CASSQESETVYSGANVLTF.

The CDR3 protein is CASEGLEAEAFF. CDR3 DNA sequence: TGTGCCAGCGAAGGTCTGGAGGCGGAAGCTTTCTTT. This rearrangement joins TRBV12-3 or TRBV12-4 to TRBJ1-1; D is undetermined. The germline V and J ends were trimmed by 8 bases and 8 bases, with 15 bases remaining between them. CDR3 size: 12 residues.

V is TRBV7-9 and J is TRBJ1-1, with D possibly being TRBD1 (5 bases). Germline CDR1 and CDR2: SEHNR and FQNEAQ (reference sequence). The CDR3 has 14 residues. V was shortened by 4 bases and J by 4 bases, with 13 bases between the two germline ends. CDR3 sequence: CASSSPRGGTEAFF. For the CDR3, the DNA is TGTGCCAGCAGCTCACCCCGGGGGGGCACTGAAGCTTTCTTT. The variable domain in full, completed from reference TRBV7-9 and TRBJ1-1, reads DTGVSQNPRHKITKRGQNVTFRCDPISEHNRLYWYRQTLGQGPEFLTYFQNEAQLEKSRLLSDRFSAERPKGSFSTLEIQRTEQGDSAMYLCASSSPRGGTEAFFGQGTRLTVV.

The chain combines TRBV19 with TRBJ2-7; 10 bases line up with TRBD1. This CDR3 contains 15 residues. CDR1 LNHDA and CDR2 SQIVND come from the germline V gene (reference sequence). V was pared by 4 bases and J by 2 bases, with 5 bases of the junction left unmatched. The CDR3 here is CASSTYGQGAYEQYF. CDR3 DNA: TGTGCCAGTAGTACCTACGGACAGGGGGCCTACGAGCAGTACTTC.

This clonotype was found a few times. The J gene is TRBJ2-1, the V gene TRBV2; TRBD2 agrees at 9 bases. Germline lookup yields CDR1 SNHLY and CDR2 FYNNEI. The length of the CDR3 is 13 residues. The V gene end was trimmed by 7 bases and the J gene end by 7 bases; junction bases not matched to a gene: 5. This CDR3 is CASNRGGANEQFF. The CDR3 nucleotides are TGTGCCAGCAACCGCGGGGGGGCAAATGAGCAGTTCTTC.

V and J are TRBV5-1 and TRBJ2-5, with D maybe TRBD2 (7 bases). The CDR3 is made up of 12 amino acids. V was clipped by 7 bases and J by 4 bases, with 11 bases between them. CDR1 and CDR2 (germline): SGHRS, YFSETQ. The CDR3 nucleotides read TGCGCCAGCTACGGGGGGCCAGAGACCCAGTACTTC. It translates to CASYGGPETQYF.

This clonotype was seen a few times. CDR3 sequence (DNA): TGTGCCAGCAGCGGAACTACCGGGACGTACAATGAGCAGTTCTTC. This translates into CASSGTTGTYNEQFF. This chain uses TRBV7-9 with TRBJ2-1; TRBD1 or TRBD2 may be the D gene (5 bases each). V lost 5 bases and J 4 bases, leaving 15 bases between the germline ends. The CDR3 is made up of 15 amino acids. The germline V gene encodes CDR1 SEHNR and CDR2 FQNEAQ (reference sequence).

The rearrangement links TRBV7-9 to TRBJ2-2; D uncertain. Germline V gene lookup returns CDR1 SEHNR and CDR2 FQNEAQ (reference sequence). The length of the CDR3 is 11 residues. The V gene lost 7 bases and the J gene lost 7 bases, with 7 bases spanning the gap. The CDR3 region has the DNA TGTGCCAGCACAGCCGTCGGGGAGCTGTTTTTT. It codes for CASTAVGELFF. The whole variable domain, filled in from reference TRBV7-9 and TRBJ2-2, reads DTGVSQNPRHKITKRGQNVTFRCDPISEHNRLYWYRQTLGQGPEFLTYFQNEAQLEKSRLLSDRFSAERPKGSFSTLEIQRTEQGDSAMYLCASTAVGELFFGEGSRLTVL.

The chain combines TRBV12-3 or TRBV12-4 with TRBJ1-1, with a possible D match to TRBD1 (5 bases). This CDR3 has 17 residues. V gave up 5 bases and J gave up 5 bases, with 24 bases separating them. The CDR3 DNA sequence: TGTGCCAGCAGTGGCCCTGGGTTCCAGGGCCGAGGGACTGAAGCTTTCTTT. Protein product: CASSGPGFQGRGTEAFF.

This clonotype occurred many times. The chain carries TRBV12-5 and TRBJ2-3; 8 nucleotides agree with TRBD1. The CDR3 has 18 amino acids. J was trimmed by 7 bases and V by 4 bases; bases with no gene match: 19. Germline CDR1 reads LGHNT; CDR2 reads FRNRAP. CDR3 bases: TGTGCTAGTGGTTCCGCCTCCTCAGGGGGCTGGAATGTTTATACGCAGTATTTT. Protein product: CASGSASSGGWNVYTQYF. The full variable domain, its missing parts supplied by reference TRBV12-5 and TRBJ2-3, is DARVTQTPRHKVTEMGQEVTMRCQPILGHNTVFWYRQTMMQGLELLAYFRNRAPLDDSGMPKDRFSAEMPDATLATLKIQPSEPRDSAVYFCASGSASSGGWNVYTQYFGPGTRLTVL.

The J gene is TRBJ1-2, the V gene TRBV6-1; D perhaps matches TRBD1 (5 bases). The germline V gene encodes CDR1 MNHNS and CDR2 SASEGT. Trimming removed 3 bases from V and 4 bases from J, with 12 bases in between. The CDR3 consists of 14 residues. CDR3: CASSDNDSIYGYTF. CDR3 nucleotides: TGTGCCAGCAGTGACAATGACAGTATCTATGGCTACACCTTC.

The chain combines TRBV27 with TRBJ1-5; D is unclear. The CDR3 runs 14 residues. Germline V lookup: CDR1 MNHEY, CDR2 SMNVEV (reference sequence). V was pared by 6 bases and J by 0 bases, with 9 bases between. The CDR3 sequence is CASRQVYSNQPQHF. The CDR3 DNA sequence: TGTGCCAGCAGGCAGGTCTATAGCAATCAGCCCCAGCATTTT.

There are a few counts of this clonotype. V and J are TRBV4-1 and TRBJ2-3; 7 bases agree with TRBD2. The germline gives CDR1 MGHRA, CDR2 YSYEKL. With 3 bases clipped from V and 2 bases from J, the junction kept 2 bases outside the gene matches. The CDR3 consists of 14 residues. CDR3 coding DNA: TGCGCCAGCAGCCAGGGGGGGGACACAGATACGCAGTATTTT. Its translation: CASSQGGDTDTQYF.

The sample holds a few counts of this clonotype. The chain recombines TRBV6-6 with TRBJ2-7; 8 nucleotides match TRBD1. The J segment lost 5 bases and the V segment lost 8 bases, leaving 5 bases of the junction unmatched. The CDR3 spans 12 residues. Looked up from germline, CDR1 is MNHNY and CDR2 is SVGAGI (reference sequence). The CDR3 here is CASGQGLDEQYV. CDR3 nucleotide sequence: TGTGCCAGCGGACAGGGACTTGACGAGCAGTACGTC.